Each of the 27 T cell receptor beta chains below was sequenced from the same sample in a study of blood T cell repertoires in COVID-19. The method was immunoSEQ multiplex PCR; TCRdb's version includes in-frame clones alone and lacks a portion of them. The data contain about 340,000 clones, around 85% of them singletons. Material for sequencing was PBMCs or T cells enriched from blood (not recorded which). The receptor set was obtained from a woman in her thirties or forties with acute COVID-19.

As to this clone: Other nucleotide sequences from this sample produce the same CDR3. V is TRBV9 and J is TRBJ1-5; 8 bases map to TRBD1. Per germline, CDR1 SGDLS and CDR2 YYNGEE. With 2 bases clipped from V and 0 bases from J, the junction kept 1 base outside the gene matches. The CDR3 spans 15 residues. CDR3 sequence reads: CASSVGQGSNQPQHF. The DNA of the CDR3 is TGTGCCAGCAGCGTTGGACAGGGTAGCAATCAGCCCCAGCATTTT.

This rearrangement joins TRBV3-1 (or the pseudogene TRBV3-2) to TRBJ2-3; 10 nucleotides match TRBD2. Germline values: CDR1 LGHDT, CDR2 YNNKEL (reference sequence). V lost 2 bases and J lost 6; bases outside the gene matches: 17. The CDR3 runs to 19 residues. In DNA form, the CDR3 reads TGTGCCAGCAGCCAACTACCTGGGTCTAGCGGGGGCGGGAGGGATACGCAGTATTTT. Encoded protein: CASSQLPGSSGGGRDTQYF.

The chain recombines TRBV25-1 with TRBJ1-4; D is ambiguous. Germline V gene data show CDR1 as MGHDK and CDR2 as SYGVNS. The CDR3 length is 14 residues. V lost 3 bases and J 8 bases, leaving 13 bases between the germline ends. The CDR3 here is CASSESGPGEKLFF. The CDR3 DNA reads TGTGCCAGCAGTGAGTCCGGCCCCGGGGAAAAACTGTTTTTT.

The chain has TRBV7-9 and TRBJ1-2; D gene unclear. Per germline, CDR1 SEHNR and CDR2 FQNEAQ (reference sequence). The V end lost 3 bases, the J end lost 5 bases, and 7 bases lay between the germline ends. The CDR3 totals 12 residues. CDR3 in DNA: TGTGCCAGCAGCTTCCCAAATTATGGCTACACCTTC. It specifies CASSFPNYGYTF.

This clone was detected only a few times. This same CDR3 is encoded by further DNA sequences in the sample. The chain carries TRBV18 and TRBJ2-7; 11 bases map to TRBD1. From germline, CDR1 is KGHSH and CDR2 LQKENI. V dropped 3 bases and J dropped 6; count of bases not matched to a gene: 1. This CDR3 comprises 13 residues. The DNA of the CDR3 is TGTGCCAGCTCACCCGGGACAGGGGGCGAGCAGTACTTC. Its protein product is CASSPGTGGEQYF.

The rearrangement links TRBV7-8 to TRBJ1-5; the D gene is possibly TRBD1 (6 bases). CDR1 and CDR2 (germline): SGHVS, FQNEAQ. The CDR3 is 16 residues long. V gave up 5 bases and J gave up 3 bases, with 17 bases separating them. CDR3 residues: CASSPTGPINNQPQHF. DNA for the CDR3: TGTGCCAGCAGCCCTACAGGGCCGATCAACAATCAGCCCCAGCATTTT. Complete variable domain (other parts from reference TRBV7-8 and TRBJ1-5): GAGVSQSPRYKVAKRGQDVALRCDPISGHVSLFWYQQALGQGPEFLTYFQNEAQLDKSGLPSDRFFAERPEGSVSTLKIQRTQQEDSAVYLCASSPTGPINNQPQHFGDGTRLSIL.

The chain links TRBV12-3 or TRBV12-4 to TRBJ2-4; D uncertain. V lost 6 bases and J 2 bases, leaving 2 bases between the germline ends. This CDR3 comprises 11 residues. The CDR3 region is CASSSKNIQYF. CDR3 in DNA: TGTGCCAGCAGCTCCAAAAACATTCAGTACTTC.

This rearrangement joins TRBV28 to TRBJ1-5, with TRBD1 identical over 7 bases. The CDR3 sequence is 14 residues long. Germline lookup yields CDR1 MDHEN and CDR2 SYDVKM. V lost 6 bases, J lost 3 bases, and 5 bases stayed unmatched. This CDR3 is CASRPGGPNQPQHF. CDR3 DNA: TGTGCCAGCAGGCCAGGGGGGCCCAATCAGCCCCAGCATTTT.

The chain couples TRBV5-6 to TRBJ1-4; possible D gene TRBD1, 6 bases. Trimming stripped 4 bases from V and 8 bases from J, with 18 bases between. The CDR3 runs to 15 residues. Germline V CDR1 and CDR2: SGHDT, YYEEEE. The CDR3 DNA reads TGTGCCAGCAGCGAAACCGGGACATCGGAGGAAAAACTGTTTTTT. Its translation is CASSETGTSEEKLFF.

This chain connects TRBV5-1 to TRBJ2-1, with D unresolved. The germline CDR1 and CDR2 sequences are SGHRS and YFSETQ. V was trimmed by 4 bases and J by 1 base, leaving 18 bases between them. This CDR3 has 17 amino acids. The CDR3 coding sequence is TGCGCCAGCAGCCTGTACTTACGGGTGCCTTCCTACAATGAGCAGTTCTTC. Translated, it gives CASSLYLRVPSYNEQFF.

In its sample, this clone was seen a few times. The sample has other DNA sequences that encode this CDR3 too. The rearrangement joins TRBV12-3 or TRBV12-4 to TRBJ1-4; D remains ambiguous. Trimming stripped 3 bases from V and 4 bases from J, with 3 bases between. CDR3 length: 12 amino acids. The CDR3 DNA sequence: TGTGCCAGCAGTTTCAGTAATGAAAAACTGTTTTTT. It translates to CASSFSNEKLFF.

The chain is built from TRBV19 and TRBJ2-2; 8 bases map to TRBD1. Looked up from germline, CDR1 is LNHDA and CDR2 is SQIVND (reference sequence). The CDR3 loop spans 16 amino acids. V lost 3 bases, J lost 6 bases, and 9 bases stayed unmatched. Written as DNA, the CDR3 is TGTGCCAGTAGTATGTCTGGACAGGGAAGCCCCGGGGAGCTGTTTTTT. This translates into CASSMSGQGSPGELFF. Combining the CDR3 with reference TRBV19 and TRBJ2-2 gives the whole variable domain DGGITQSPKYLFRKEGQNVTLSCEQNLNHDAMYWYRQDPGQGLRLIYYSQIVNDFQKGDIAEGYSVSREKKESFPLTVTSAQKNPTAFYLCASSMSGQGSPGELFFGEGSRLTVL.

This sequence joins TRBV4-3 and TRBJ1-3; no firm D call. The V gene lost 1 base and the J gene lost 0 bases, with 10 bases spanning the gap. Germline lookup yields CDR1 LGHNA and CDR2 YSLEER. CDR3 length: 16 residues. The CDR3 DNA is TGCGCCAGCAGCCAAGGATTAGTGAACTCTGGAAACACCATATATTTT. Translating gives CASSQGLVNSGNTIYF.

This chain connects TRBV5-6 to TRBJ1-5, with no clear D. The V end was cut by 0 bases, the J end by 4 bases, with 14 bases between. CDR3 size: 16 residues. Germline values: CDR1 SGHDT, CDR2 YYEEEE. Written as DNA, the CDR3 is TGTGCCAGCAGCTTGGGAAGGAGGGTGGGGAATCAGCCCCAGCATTTT. Amino acids: CASSLGRRVGNQPQHF.

The V call is TRBV6-2 or TRBV6-3, the J call TRBJ2-7; D not resolved. Between the trimmed V and J ends, which lost 5 bases and 5 bases, there was a span of 16 bases. Germline CDR1 is MNHEY and CDR2 is SVGEGT. CDR3 size: 14 residues. The CDR3 spells CASSTTVYINEQYF. In DNA form, the CDR3 reads TGTGCCAGCAGTACCACAGTGTACATAAACGAGCAGTACTTC.

The J gene is TRBJ2-5, the V gene TRBV18; 12 bases are shared with TRBD1. This CDR3 spans 18 amino acids. The ends lost 2 bases at V and 5 bases at J; junction bases unmatched: 12. CDR1 is KGHSH and CDR2 is LQKENI in the germline V gene. CDR3 DNA: TGTGCCAGCTCACCAAGAGTTCCGGGACAGGGGGCTTATGAGACCCAGTACTTC. The encoded protein is CASSPRVPGQGAYETQYF. Looking up the rest from reference TRBV18 and TRBJ2-5 gives the full variable domain: NAGVMQNPRHLVRRRGQEARLRCSPMKGHSHVYWYRQLPEEGLKFMVYLQKENIIDESGMPKERFSAEFPKEGPSILRIQQVVRGDSAAYFCASSPRVPGQGAYETQYFGPGTRLLVL.

This chain connects TRBV7-2 to TRBJ2-1; a weak D match, TRBD2 (5 bases). Trimming stripped 1 base from V and 5 bases from J, with 12 bases between. Germline V lookup: CDR1 SGHTA, CDR2 FQGNSA. The CDR3 extends over 15 amino acids. The CDR3 DNA sequence: TGTGCCAGCAGCTTAGTAGAGGGATCTAACAATGAGCAGTTCTTC. This codes for CASSLVEGSNNEQFF.

This clone came up once. The V and J genes are TRBV10-1 and TRBJ1-1; D gene uncertain. This CDR3 contains 14 residues. Germline V CDR1 and CDR2: WNHNN, SYGVQD (reference sequence). V was pared by 6 bases and J by 4 bases, with 15 bases between. In nucleotides, the CDR3 is TGCGCCAGCAGGAATGGTGAGGGTTTCACTGAAGCTTTCTTT. It codes for CASRNGEGFTEAFF.

The V gene is TRBV28, the J gene TRBJ1-1, with TRBD1 identical over 8 bases. V lost 5 bases and J lost 5; bases outside the gene matches: 10. The CDR3 runs to 15 residues. Germline CDR1 reads MDHEN; CDR2 reads SYDVKM. The CDR3 sequence is CASSPQGQGRTEAFF. The DNA of the CDR3 is TGTGCCAGCAGTCCACAAGGACAGGGACGGACTGAAGCTTTCTTT.

This rearrangement joins TRBV21-1 to TRBJ2-1; TRBD1 was called by the table and not checked on the DNA. TRBV21-1 is given as a pseudogene. The CDR3 sequence is 17 residues long. The CDR3 DNA sequence: TGTGCCAGCAGCAAAGGGGAACCGGGACAGGGGGACAATGAGCAGTTCTTC. Protein sequence: CASSKGEPGQGDNEQFF.

This chain uses TRBV19 with TRBJ2-1; 7 bases match TRBD2. Per germline, CDR1 LNHDA and CDR2 SQIVND (reference sequence). V was pared by 5 bases and J by 3 bases, with 4 bases of the junction left unmatched. The CDR3 covers 14 residues. The CDR3 loop is CASSFREVYNEQFF. CDR3 sequence (DNA): TGTGCCAGTAGTTTTCGGGAGGTCTACAATGAGCAGTTCTTC.

CDR3 nucleotide sequence: TGTGCCAGCAGCCAAGGGGCAGGGATGAACACTGAAGCTTTCTTT. Translation: CASSQGAGMNTEAFF. V usage is TRBV3-1 (or the pseudogene TRBV3-2) and J usage is TRBJ1-1; maybe TRBD1 (5 bases). This CDR3 contains 15 residues. V was shortened by 1 base and J by 0 bases, with 9 bases between the two germline ends. CDR1 is LGHDT, CDR2 YNNKEL, per germline (reference sequence).

CDR3 nucleotide sequence: TGTGCCAGCAGCCAAAGCCCCACTAGCGGTGTCTACAATGAGCAGTTCTTC. Translating it yields CASSQSPTSGVYNEQFF. J is TRBJ2-1 and V is TRBV4-2, with 8 bases aligning to TRBD2. This CDR3 has 17 amino acids. Germline V gene data show CDR1 as LGHNA and CDR2 as YNFKEQ. V gave up 2 bases and J gave up 3 bases; unmatched junction bases: 9.

The chain carries TRBV7-9 and TRBJ1-4; D is unresolved. Germline CDR1 SEHNR, CDR2 FQNEAQ (reference sequence). The CDR3 is 15 amino acids. V was trimmed by 1 base and J by 7 bases, leaving 13 bases between them. CDR3 amino acids: CASSLVESSSEKLFF. The CDR3 nucleotides read TGTGCCAGCAGCTTAGTGGAGTCTAGTAGTGAAAAACTGTTTTTT.

About this clone itself: Other DNA sequences from this sample encode an identical CDR3 as well. This chain uses TRBV7-9 with TRBJ1-1, with a possible D match to TRBD1 (5 bases). Germline V gene data show CDR1 as SEHNR and CDR2 as FQNEAQ (reference sequence). The CDR3 extends over 13 amino acids. Deletions cut 5 bases from V and 1 base from J, with 8 bases between. CDR3 bases: TGTGCCAGCAGCCTACAGGAGAACACTGAAGCTTTCTTT. Translated, it gives CASSLQENTEAFF.

This clone has only one observation. J is TRBJ1-2 and V is TRBV20-1, with D maybe TRBD1 (6 bases). Looked up from germline, CDR1 is DFQATT and CDR2 is SNEGSKA (reference sequence). The CDR3 is made up of 11 amino acids. Trimming left V 6 bases short and J 7 bases short, with 12 bases between. The CDR3 is CSATTGGGYTF. CDR3 sequence (DNA): TGCAGTGCGACGACAGGTGGTGGCTACACCTTC.

The chain combines TRBV2 with TRBJ2-3, with 9 bases identical to TRBD1. The CDR3 is 15 amino acids. The ends lost 6 bases at V and 11 bases at J; junction bases unmatched: 15. The germline V gene encodes CDR1 SNHLY and CDR2 FYNNEI. CDR3 DNA: TGTGCCAGCAGGGGGGACAGGGTTTACGGTGGGGTGCAGTATTTT. Translating it yields CASRGDRVYGGVQYF.